This section outlines one T cell receptor beta chain sequence together with its context. As originally analysed: For nucleated cells, counts were estimated from reference gene primer amplification. Clones were sequenced by immunoSEQ multiplex PCR, and TCRdb holds only the in-frame ones, with some missing. V, J and clone size reflect that table, while D and trimming were determined from the DNA. The profile shows over 150,000 clones, approximately 85% of them singletons. The sample belongs to a study of blood T cell repertoires in COVID-19. At the level of the study: The United States, Italy and Spain supplied acute and convalescent COVID-19 samples.

The CDR3 is 16 residues long. Trimming removed 4 bases from V and 4 bases from J, with 20 bases in between. Germline-derived CDR1 and CDR2 are SGHDT and YYEEEE. The sequence came from a man of 80 years or more with COVID-19, enrolled during active disease. Material for sequencing was peripheral blood. The chain uses TRBV5-6 and TRBJ1-1; D may be TRBD1 (5 bases). CDR3 protein: CASSTRRGRVGTEAFF. The CDR3 DNA is TGTGCCAGCAGCACAAGGAGAGGCAGGGTAGGCACTGAAGCTTTCTTT.